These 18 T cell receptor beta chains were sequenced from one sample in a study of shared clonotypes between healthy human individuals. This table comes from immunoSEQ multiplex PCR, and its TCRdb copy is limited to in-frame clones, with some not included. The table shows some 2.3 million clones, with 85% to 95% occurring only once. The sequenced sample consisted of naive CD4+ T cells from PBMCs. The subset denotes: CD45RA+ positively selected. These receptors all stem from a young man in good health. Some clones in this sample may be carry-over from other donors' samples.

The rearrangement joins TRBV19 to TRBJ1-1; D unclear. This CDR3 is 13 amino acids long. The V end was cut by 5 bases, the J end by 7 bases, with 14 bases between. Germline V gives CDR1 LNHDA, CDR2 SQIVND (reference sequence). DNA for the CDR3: TGTGCCAGTAGTTGGGGTCGGCAGGATGAAGCTTTCTTT. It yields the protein CASSWGRQDEAFF.

Here the CDR3 DNA reads TGTGCCAGCAGCCCGGGGTGGGCGAACTCTGGAAACACCATATATTTT. Its protein is CASSPGWANSGNTIYF. V is TRBV9 and J is TRBJ1-3; no reliable D call. The germline V gene has CDR1 SGDLS and CDR2 YYNGEE. V gave up 4 bases and J gave up 0 bases, with 14 bases separating them. This CDR3 contains 16 residues. Complete variable domain (other parts from reference TRBV9 and TRBJ1-3): DSGVTQTPKHLITATGQRVTLRCSPRSGDLSVYWYQQSLDQGLQFLIQYYNGEERAKGNILERFSAQQFPDLHSELNLSSLELGDSALYFCASSPGWANSGNTIYFGEGSWLTVV.

CDR3 sequence reads: CAITGQNTEAFF. DNA for the CDR3: TGTGCCATCACGGGACAGAACACTGAAGCTTTCTTT. The chain uses TRBV10-3 and TRBJ1-1; weak D call: TRBD1 (6 bases). CDR3 length: 12 amino acids. Trimming stripped 7 bases from V and 1 base from J, with 7 bases between. CDR1 is ENHRY, CDR2 SYGVKD, per germline.

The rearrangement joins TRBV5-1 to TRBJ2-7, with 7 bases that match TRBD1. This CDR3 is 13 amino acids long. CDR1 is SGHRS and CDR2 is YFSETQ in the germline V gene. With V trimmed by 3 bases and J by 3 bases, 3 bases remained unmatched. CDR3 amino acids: CASSSGQDYEQYF. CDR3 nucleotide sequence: TGCGCCAGCAGCTCAGGACAGGACTACGAGCAGTACTTC. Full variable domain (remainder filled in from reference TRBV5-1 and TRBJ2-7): KAGVTQTPRYLIKTRGQQVTLSCSPISGHRSVSWYQQTPGQGLQFLFEYFSETQRNKGNFPGRFSGRQFSNSRSEMNVSTLELGDSALYLCASSSGQDYEQYFGPGTRLTVT.

CDR3: CASSRLALEQFF. CDR3 nucleotide sequence: TGTGCCAGCAGTCGACTAGCATTGGAGCAGTTCTTC. The J gene is TRBJ2-1, the V gene TRBV6-6; TRBD2 matches at 7 bases. The V gene end was trimmed by 5 bases and the J gene end by 10 bases; junction bases not matched to a gene: 5. This CDR3 has 12 amino acids. Germline V lookup: CDR1 MNHNY, CDR2 SVGAGI (reference sequence).

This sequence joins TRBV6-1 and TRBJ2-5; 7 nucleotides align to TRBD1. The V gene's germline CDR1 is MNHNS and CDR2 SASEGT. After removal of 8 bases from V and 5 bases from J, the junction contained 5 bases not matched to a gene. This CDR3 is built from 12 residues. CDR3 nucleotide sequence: TGTGCCAGCGACAGGGACGAGGAGACCCAGTACTTC. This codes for CASDRDEETQYF.

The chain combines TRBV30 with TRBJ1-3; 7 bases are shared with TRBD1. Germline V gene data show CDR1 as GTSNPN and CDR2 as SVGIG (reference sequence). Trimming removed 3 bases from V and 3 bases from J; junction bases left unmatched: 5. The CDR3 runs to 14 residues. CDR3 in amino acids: CAWRHDRDGNTIYF. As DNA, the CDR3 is TGTGCCTGGAGACACGACAGGGATGGAAACACCATATATTTT.

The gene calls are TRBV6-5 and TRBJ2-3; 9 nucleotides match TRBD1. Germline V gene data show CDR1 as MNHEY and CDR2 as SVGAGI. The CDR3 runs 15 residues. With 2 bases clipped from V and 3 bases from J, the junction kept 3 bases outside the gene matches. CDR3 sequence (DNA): TGTGCCAGCAGTTACCTCGGGACAGGGACAGATACGCAGTATTTT. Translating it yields CASSYLGTGTDTQYF.

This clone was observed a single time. The CDR3 sequence: CASFPRGNTEAFF. The CDR3 nucleotides read TGTGCCAGCTTTCCCAGGGGGAACACTGAAGCTTTCTTT. The chain is built from TRBV18 and TRBJ1-1; perhaps TRBD1 as D (6 bases). The CDR3 runs to 13 residues. Trimming cost V 7 bases and J 1 base, with 10 bases left between them. Germline V gives CDR1 KGHSH, CDR2 LQKENI.

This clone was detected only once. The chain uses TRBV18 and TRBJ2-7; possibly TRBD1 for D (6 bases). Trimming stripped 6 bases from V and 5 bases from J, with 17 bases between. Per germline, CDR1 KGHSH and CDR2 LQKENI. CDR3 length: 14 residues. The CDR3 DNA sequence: TGTGCCAGCTCGCCCAGGGGAACATTCGACGAGCAGTACTTC. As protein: CASSPRGTFDEQYF. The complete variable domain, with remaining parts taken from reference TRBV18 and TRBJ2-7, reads NAGVMQNPRHLVRRRGQEARLRCSPMKGHSHVYWYRQLPEEGLKFMVYLQKENIIDESGMPKERFSAEFPKEGPSILRIQQVVRGDSAAYFCASSPRGTFDEQYFGPGTRLTVT.

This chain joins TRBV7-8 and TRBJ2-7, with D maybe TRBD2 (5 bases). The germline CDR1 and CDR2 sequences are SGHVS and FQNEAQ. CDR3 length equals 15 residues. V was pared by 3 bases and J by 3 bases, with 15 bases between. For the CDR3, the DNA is TGTGCCAGCAGCTTGCCCGCATCTCGGGGCTACGAGCAGTACTTC. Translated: CASSLPASRGYEQYF.

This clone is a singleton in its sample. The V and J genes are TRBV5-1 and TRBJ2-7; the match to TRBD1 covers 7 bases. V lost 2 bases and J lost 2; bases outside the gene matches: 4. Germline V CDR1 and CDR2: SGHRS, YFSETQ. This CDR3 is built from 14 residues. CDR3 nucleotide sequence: TGCGCCAGCAGCTTAACAGGGGTTCCCTACGAGCAGTACTTC. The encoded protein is CASSLTGVPYEQYF. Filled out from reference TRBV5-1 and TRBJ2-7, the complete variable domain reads KAGVTQTPRYLIKTRGQQVTLSCSPISGHRSVSWYQQTPGQGLQFLFEYFSETQRNKGNFPGRFSGRQFSNSRSEMNVSTLELGDSALYLCASSLTGVPYEQYFGPGTRLTVT.

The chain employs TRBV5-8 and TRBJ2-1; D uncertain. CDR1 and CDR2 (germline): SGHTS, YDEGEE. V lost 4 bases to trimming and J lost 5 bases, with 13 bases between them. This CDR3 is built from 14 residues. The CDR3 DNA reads TGTGCCAGCAGCCTCCGGGCCTTTAACAATGAGCAGTTCTTC. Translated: CASSLRAFNNEQFF.

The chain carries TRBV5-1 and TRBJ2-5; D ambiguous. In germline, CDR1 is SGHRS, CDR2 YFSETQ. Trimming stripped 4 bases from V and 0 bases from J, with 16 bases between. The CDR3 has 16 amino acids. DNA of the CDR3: TGCGCCAGCAGCCTGGGCTACAGTTGGTACCAAGAGACCCAGTACTTC. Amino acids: CASSLGYSWYQETQYF.

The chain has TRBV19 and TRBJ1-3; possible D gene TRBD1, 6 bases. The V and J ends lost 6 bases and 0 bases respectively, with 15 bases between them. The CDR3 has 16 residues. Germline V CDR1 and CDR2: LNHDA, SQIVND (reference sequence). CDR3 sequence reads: CASSLHQGNSGNTIYF. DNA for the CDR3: TGTGCCAGTAGCCTCCACCAGGGGAACTCTGGAAACACCATATATTTT. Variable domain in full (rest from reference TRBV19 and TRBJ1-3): DGGITQSPKYLFRKEGQNVTLSCEQNLNHDAMYWYRQDPGQGLRLIYYSQIVNDFQKGDIAEGYSVSREKKESFPLTVTSAQKNPTAFYLCASSLHQGNSGNTIYFGEGSWLTVV.

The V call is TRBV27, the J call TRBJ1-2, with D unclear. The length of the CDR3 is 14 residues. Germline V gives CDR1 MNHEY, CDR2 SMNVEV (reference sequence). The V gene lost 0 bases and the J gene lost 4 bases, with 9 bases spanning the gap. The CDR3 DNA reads TGTGCCAGCAGTTTATCAGGGTTCACCTATGGCTACACCTTC. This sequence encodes CASSLSGFTYGYTF.

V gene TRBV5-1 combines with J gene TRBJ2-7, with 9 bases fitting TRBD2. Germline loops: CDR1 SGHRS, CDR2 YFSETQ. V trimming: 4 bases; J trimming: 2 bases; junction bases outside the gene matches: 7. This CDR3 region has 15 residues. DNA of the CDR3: TGCGCCAGCAGCCGAGCGGGGGGACCCACCTACGAGCAGTACTTC. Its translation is CASSRAGGPTYEQYF. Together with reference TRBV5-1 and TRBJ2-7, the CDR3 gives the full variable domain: KAGVTQTPRYLIKTRGQQVTLSCSPISGHRSVSWYQQTPGQGLQFLFEYFSETQRNKGNFPGRFSGRQFSNSRSEMNVSTLELGDSALYLCASSRAGGPTYEQYFGPGTRLTVT.

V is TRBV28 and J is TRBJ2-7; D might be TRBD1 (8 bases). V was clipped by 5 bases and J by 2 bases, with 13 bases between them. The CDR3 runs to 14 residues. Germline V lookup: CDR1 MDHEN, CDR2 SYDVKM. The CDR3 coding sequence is TGTGCCAGCAGTGCTACAGGGGGGGCCTACGAGCAGTACTTC. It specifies CASSATGGAYEQYF. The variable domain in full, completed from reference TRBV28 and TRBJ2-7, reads DVKVTQSSRYLVKRTGEKVFLECVQDMDHENMFWYRQDPGLGLRLIYFSYDVKMKEKGDIPEGYSVSREKKERFSLILESASTNQTSMYLCASSATGGAYEQYFGPGTRLTVT.